This T cell receptor beta chain was obtained from a study of T cell responses to AZD1222 COVID-19 vaccine. The CDR3 has 12 amino acids. Germline V gene lookup returns CDR1 GTSNPN and CDR2 SVGIG (reference sequence). V shed 4 bases and J shed 4 bases, with 10 bases lying between them. Profiling relied on immunoSEQ multiplex PCR, and the TCRdb table lists in-frame clones only, not all of them. The sample has over 130,000 clones, roughly 90% seen once; the top ten hold 3.3%. V is TRBV30 and J is TRBJ1-2; D not resolved. This specimen was peripheral blood, taken 28 days after the second AZD1222 dose. This sequence originates from an adult who received the AZD1222 COVID-19 vaccine. The CDR3 region is CAWILTGYGYTF. CDR3 DNA: TGTGCCTGGATTCTGACGGGCTATGGCTACACCTTC.